This is a list of T cell receptor beta chains from one sample in a study of Graves' ophthalmopathy and Graves' hyperthyroidism. TCRdb called the multiplex PCR reads again in MiXCR, with one record for every CDR3 protein. The data contain approximately 210,000 distinct CDR3 sequences, 25% to 30% of them singletons. Sequenced: peripheral blood. The receptors come from a man aged 50 to 60 with Graves' ophthalmopathy. CDR3s include the opening cysteine and the closing phenylalanine or tryptophan. The D gene is left open where the match is weak. A row's size may be missing; if present it is once, few, many or a size class.

cdr3_aa cdr3_nt clone_size v_call d_call j_call
CASIKSGLVGETQYF TGTGCCAGCATAAAGTCGGGACTCGTGGGGGAGACCCAGTACTTC NA TRBV6-1 NA TRBJ2-5
CAGAGGLAGTKNIQYF TGTGCCGGGGCCGGGGGACTAGCGGGGACCAAAAACATTCAGTACTTC many TRBV28 TRBD2 TRBJ2-4
CAISHRTRQNIQYF TGTGCCATTAGCCACCGGACTAGGCAAAACATTCAGTACTTC many TRBV6-1 TRBD2 TRBJ2-4
CASSTPGLGRVAQYF TGTGCCAGTAGTACCCCCGGACTAGGAAGAGTGGCCCAGTACTTC many TRBV19 TRBD2 TRBJ2-5
CASSPEPLGLQETQYF TGTGCCAGCAGTCCAGAACCTTTGGGCCTGCAAGAGACCCAGTACTTC NA TRBV12-3/TRBV12-4 NA TRBJ2-5
CASSALQGGNQPQHF TGTGCCAGTAGTGCCTTGCAGGGTGGAAATCAGCCCCAGCATTTT many TRBV19 NA TRBJ1-5
CASSYRDRQGYTF TGTGCCAGCAGTTACCGGGATCGGCAGGGCTACACCTTC many TRBV6-5 NA TRBJ1-2
CASSLSGEAGELFF TGTGCCAGCAGCTTATCCGGGGAGGCCGGGGAGCTGTTTTTT many TRBV7-3 NA TRBJ2-2
CAGRPGRNNYGYTF TGTGCCGGCCGACCGGGACGGAATAACTATGGCTACACCTTC many TRBV2 NA TRBJ1-2
CASSLSQRGYTEAFF TGTGCCAGCAGTTTAAGTCAGCGCGGATACACTGAAGCTTTCTTT many TRBV28 NA TRBJ1-1
CASGGTSGNQETQYF TGTGCCAGCGGCGGGACTAGCGGGAATCAAGAGACCCAGTACTTC many TRBV25-1 TRBD2 TRBJ2-5
CASISPGAGELFF TGTGCCAGCATCTCGCCCGGGGCCGGGGAGCTGTTTTTT NA TRBV6-1 NA TRBJ2-2
CASSLVGAGTGELFF TGTGCCAGCAGCTTAGTGGGAGCGGGCACCGGGGAGCTGTTTTTT many TRBV11-2 NA TRBJ2-2
CASRPRDIETQYF TGTGCCAGCAGGCCCCGGGACATAGAGACCCAGTACTTC NA TRBV12-3/TRBV12-4 NA TRBJ2-5
CASSQGGGTVTGELFF TGCGCCAGCAGCCAAGGGGGGGGCACTGTCACCGGGGAGCTGTTTTTT many TRBV4-3 NA TRBJ2-2
CSVEIRDRGDAGYTF TGCAGCGTTGAAATCCGGGACAGGGGCGACGCTGGCTACACCTTC NA TRBV29-1 TRBD1 TRBJ1-2
CASSQENGETQYF TGTGCCAGCAGCCAAGAAAATGGAGAGACCCAGTACTTC many TRBV14 NA TRBJ2-5
CASSFAGTSGTTRYEQYF TGTGCCAGCAGTTTCGCCGGGACTAGCGGGACAACTAGATACGAGCAGTACTTC many TRBV12-3/TRBV12-4 TRBD2 TRBJ2-7
CASSMLSASGNKNIQYF TGTGCCAGTAGTATGCTGTCGGCTAGCGGGAATAAAAACATTCAGTACTTC many TRBV19 TRBD2 TRBJ2-4
CASSMYRAQYYEQYF TGTGCCAGCAGCATGTACCGGGCCCAGTACTACGAGCAGTACTTC NA TRBV7-2 NA TRBJ2-7
CSVDGIAKNIQYF TGCAGTGTGGATGGAATAGCCAAAAACATTCAGTACTTC many TRBV20-1 NA TRBJ2-4
CSVQGRSYEQYF TGCAGCGTGCAGGGTCGCTCCTACGAGCAGTACTTC many TRBV29-1 NA TRBJ2-7
CASSMGDQPQHF TGTGCCAGTAGTATGGGGGATCAGCCCCAGCATTTT many TRBV19 NA TRBJ1-5